This T cell receptor beta chain was recovered during a study of graft-versus-host responses after intestinal transplantation (dated by TCRdb to the early 2020s). Looking at the study overall: The transplants that recipients received were multivisceral, liver-intestinal, or isolated intestinal. Anti-thymocyte globulin induction was given to all recipients, followed by maintenance tacrolimus and steroids for around three years. After intestinal transplantation, graft-versus-host and host-versus-graft alloreactive T cell clones in the graft, circulation and bone marrow were tracked using bulk TCR-beta CDR3 sequencing. To identify alloreactive clones, pre-transplant mixed lymphocyte reaction products were sequenced and then compared with unstimulated pre-transplant donor and recipient T cells. The cohort enrolled about two dozen intestinal transplant recipients including one retransplant, and a few patients lacking pretransplant specimens were excluded. A peak of at least 4% donor T cells among recipient peripheral blood mononuclear cells was the definition used for donor T cell macrochimerism. Instead of going to the commercial service, samples from three later patients were sequenced in-house on an Illumina MiSeq and processed with MiXCR. Beyond this particular receptor, the publication reports: Peak levels of circulating GvH clones were associated with declines in HvG clones early after transplant. GvH clones were found in recipient bone marrow, and some of the GvH clones appeared earlier in ileal mucosa or blood, which is consistent with an intestinal mucosal origin. The relatively low number and heterogeneity of intestinal transplant patients limited the conclusions. In the allografts of patients with donor T cell macrochimerism, GvH to HvG T cell clonal ratios were high.

Libraries were built with the immunoSEQ multiplex PCR assay. For most patients, genomic DNA was subjected to high-throughput TCR-beta CDR3 sequencing by Adaptive Biotechnologies. Concerning the study's data processing: Adaptive's ImmunoSEQ software supplied the TCR sequencing data for approximately 18 patients, while MiXCR and VDJtools were used to process a few other patients. CDR3 nucleotide sequences shared between donor and recipient were removed because the origin of such sequences could not be assigned. To count as alloreactive, a clone needed at least 2-fold expansion over unstimulated cells and a minimum CFSE-low frequency of 0.002% (template counts) or 0.001% (read counts). A clone was considered mappable if detected in the sequenced pre-transplant spleen, lymph node, or MLR CFSE-low populations of the donor or recipient. The cumulative frequency of alloreactive clones was calculated as a percentage of all sequences, weighted by copy number. What TCRdb holds here is the immuneACCESS table cut down to in-frame rearrangements. Part of the clones is not present; checked against another copy, under half of the missing clones reflect an unresolved V gene, and the others are unexplained. Clonal size and the V and J genes are those of that table, whereas D and trimming came from the DNA. Counted in this sample were fewer than 15,000 clones; approximately 70% of them appeared once. The ten largest make up 20% to 30% of the sample.

As encoded in the germline V gene, CDR1 is SQVTM while CDR2 is ANQGSEA. The junction shows trimming of 6 bases on V and 5 bases on J, and the gene matches do not reach 4 bases of it. The CDR3, from cysteine to phenylalanine, totals 13 residues. The sequence is cut down to CDR3 DNA, 39 bases in frame from base 1. To isolate intraepithelial and lamina propria lymphocytes from graft specimens, dithiothreitol, EDTA incubations and collagenase D digestion were used. Serial intestinal graft biopsy specimens collected up to 600 days after transplant underwent bulk TCR-beta sequencing. A word on this clone: The clone's antigen remains unknown. Base quality data are lacking; no much larger clone is found one base away.

Sequenced material: ileum tissue, taken around 690 days after intestinal transplantation. The chain employs TRBV29-1 and TRBJ2-2; TRBD2 fits 9 bases in the junction. This receptor was identified in a human patient who received an intestinal transplant, so some T cells may come from the graft donor. The CDR3 reads CSVLSGRTGELFF. Here is the DNA: TGCAGCGTCCTTAGCGGGAGAACCGGGGAGCTGTTTTTT.